What follows describes a single T cell receptor beta chain. These data come from a study of blood T cell repertoires in COVID-19. Across the study: Some COVID-19 samples were acute and others convalescent; all came from the United States, Italy and Spain. PBMCs, B-cell-depleted T cells, or T cells provided the cDNA or gDNA that made up the material.

Germline V gives CDR1 MNHEY, CDR2 SVGEGT. The J segment lost 4 bases and the V segment lost 5 bases, leaving 5 bases of the junction unmatched. The CDR3 consists of 15 residues. Per the authors' pipeline: Reference gene primer amplification in the assay estimated nucleated cell counts. Method: immunoSEQ multiplex PCR; TCRdb's copy keeps in-frame clones and lacks some. V and J calls and clone size are as listed in that table; D and trimming were resolved from the DNA. Of around 120,000 clones detected, about 90% appear once; the ten largest clones hold roughly 0.94%. This clonotype originated in a woman aged 50 to 60 with active or convalescent COVID-19. Sequencing was performed on peripheral blood. The rearrangement joins TRBV6-2 or TRBV6-3 to TRBJ2-7; 13 bases line up with TRBD2. The CDR3: CASSPVTSGRYEQYF. CDR3 nucleotides: TGTGCCAGCAGTCCCGTGACTAGCGGGAGGTACGAGCAGTACTTC.